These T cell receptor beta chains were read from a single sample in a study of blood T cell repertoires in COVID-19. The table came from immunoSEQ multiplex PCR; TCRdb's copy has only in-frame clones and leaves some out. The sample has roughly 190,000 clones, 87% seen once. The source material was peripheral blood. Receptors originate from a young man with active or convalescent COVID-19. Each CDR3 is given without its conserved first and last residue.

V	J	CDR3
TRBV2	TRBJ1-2	ASSLPGQGFGYT
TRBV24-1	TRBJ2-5	ATSEHSQETQY
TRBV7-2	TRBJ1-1	ASSLVLRRTEAF
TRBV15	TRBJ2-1	ATSREMIAGDNEQF
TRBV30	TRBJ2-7	AWRAGHLYEQY
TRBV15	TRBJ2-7	ATSSRGGRSIYEQY
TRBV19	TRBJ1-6	ASSISDYNSPLH
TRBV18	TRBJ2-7	ASSRYDSGSGEQY
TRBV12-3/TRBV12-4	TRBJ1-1	ASSQQTGAEAF
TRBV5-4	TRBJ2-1	ASTVGDSDEQF
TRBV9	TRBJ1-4	ASSAQGINEKLF
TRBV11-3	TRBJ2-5	ASSLSSGSETQY
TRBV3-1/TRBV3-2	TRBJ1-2	ASSHPPGSMGYT
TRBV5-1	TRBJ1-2	ASSLVTGASSNYGYT
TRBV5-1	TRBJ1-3	ASSSGTGNTIY
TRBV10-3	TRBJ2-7	AIQTSGVSYEQY
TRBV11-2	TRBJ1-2	ASSPRAGSRGNYGYT
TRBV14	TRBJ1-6	ASSQDTAGMIYNSPLH
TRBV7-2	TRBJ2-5	ASSSGIGGETQY
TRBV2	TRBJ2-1	ASRLLLAGANEQF
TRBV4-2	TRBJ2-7	ASSQDRRSYEQY
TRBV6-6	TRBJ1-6	ASSYWTDIYNSPLH
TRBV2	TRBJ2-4	ASRGLAKAKNIQY
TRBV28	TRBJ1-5	ASRAGRYQH
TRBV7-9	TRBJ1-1	ASRPGQQRMNTEAF
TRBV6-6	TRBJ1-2	ASSYTGQFYGYT
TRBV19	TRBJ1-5	ASTDTGGGQPQH
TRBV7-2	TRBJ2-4	ASSSGTSGVEDIQY
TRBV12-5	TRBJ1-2	ASGLARGGYT
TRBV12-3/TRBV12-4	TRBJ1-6	ASSRQDGSPLH
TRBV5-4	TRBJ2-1	ASSFPGGYNEQF
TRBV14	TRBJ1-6	ASSQVPTSSYNSPLH
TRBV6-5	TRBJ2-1	ASSYSNTDEQF
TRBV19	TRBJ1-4	ASSETGFNEKLF
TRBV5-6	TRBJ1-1	ASTKNTEAF
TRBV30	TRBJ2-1	AWGRGWDRDAYNEQF
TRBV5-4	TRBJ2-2	ASSRRLAGVPVELF
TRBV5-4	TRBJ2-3	ASSLPLATDTQY
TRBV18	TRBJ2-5	ASSPESYQETQY
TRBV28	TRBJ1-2	ASSLAGTDGYT
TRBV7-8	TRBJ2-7	ASSLLVGTGGADEQY
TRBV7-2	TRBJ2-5	ASSLEGGVETQY
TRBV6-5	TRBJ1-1	ASNQGASTEAF
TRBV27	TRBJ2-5	ASSFVYQETQY
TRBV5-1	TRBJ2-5	ASSFFSQTGGRETQY
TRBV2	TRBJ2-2	ASTNRGTGELF
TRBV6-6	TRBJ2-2	ASSSRLGINAGELF
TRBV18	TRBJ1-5	ASSPPGSGNQPQH
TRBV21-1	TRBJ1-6	ASSRPGRSGEGVWSSYNSPLH
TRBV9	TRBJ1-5	ASSGRTPRHNQPQH
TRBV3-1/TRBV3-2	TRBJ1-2	ASSHQGADGYT
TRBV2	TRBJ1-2	ASSWDSELGFYYGYT
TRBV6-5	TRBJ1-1	ASSYGHTNTEAF